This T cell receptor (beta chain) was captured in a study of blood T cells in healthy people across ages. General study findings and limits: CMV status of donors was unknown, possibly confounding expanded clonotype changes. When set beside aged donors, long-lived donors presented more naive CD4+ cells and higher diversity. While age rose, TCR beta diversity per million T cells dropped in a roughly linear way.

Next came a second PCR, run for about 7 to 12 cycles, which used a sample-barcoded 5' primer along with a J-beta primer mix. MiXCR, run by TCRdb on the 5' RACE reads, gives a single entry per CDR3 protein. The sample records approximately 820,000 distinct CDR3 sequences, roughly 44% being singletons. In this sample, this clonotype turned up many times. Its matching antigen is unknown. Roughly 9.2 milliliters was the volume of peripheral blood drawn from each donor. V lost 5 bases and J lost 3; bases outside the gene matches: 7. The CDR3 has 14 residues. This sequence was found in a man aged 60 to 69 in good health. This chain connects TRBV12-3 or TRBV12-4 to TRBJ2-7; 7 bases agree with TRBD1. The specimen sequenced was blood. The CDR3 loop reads CASSGQAHYYEQYF. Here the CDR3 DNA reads TGTGCCAGCAGTGGACAGGCCCACTACTACGAGCAGTACTTC.